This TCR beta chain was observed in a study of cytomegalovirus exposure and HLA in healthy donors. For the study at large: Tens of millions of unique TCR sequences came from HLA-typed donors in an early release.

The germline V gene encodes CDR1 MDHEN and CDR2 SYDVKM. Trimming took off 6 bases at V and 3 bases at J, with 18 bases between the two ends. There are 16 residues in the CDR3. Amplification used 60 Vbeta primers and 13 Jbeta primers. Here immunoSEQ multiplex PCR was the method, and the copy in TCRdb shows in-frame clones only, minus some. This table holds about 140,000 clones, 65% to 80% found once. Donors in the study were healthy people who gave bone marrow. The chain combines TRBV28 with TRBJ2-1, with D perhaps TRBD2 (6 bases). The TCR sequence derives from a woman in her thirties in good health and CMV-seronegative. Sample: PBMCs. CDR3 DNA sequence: TGTGCCAGCAGAACATCTACCGGGGGAGTCTACAATGAGCAGTTCTTC. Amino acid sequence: CASRTSTGGVYNEQFF.